These 27 T cell receptor beta chains were sequenced from one sample in a study of blood T cell repertoires in COVID-19. Data came from immunoSEQ multiplex PCR; TCRdb stores just in-frame clones and leaves some out. The sample contains over 85,000 clones, around nine tenths of which appear only once. Sequenced sample: peripheral blood. The origin of the receptors is a middle-aged man with active or convalescent COVID-19.

The chain combines TRBV15 with TRBJ2-1; tentatively, D is TRBD2 (7 bases). The germline gives CDR1 LNHNV, CDR2 YYDKDF (reference sequence). The V end was cut by 5 bases, the J end by 4 bases, with 18 bases between. The CDR3 spans 16 residues. The DNA of the CDR3 is TGTGCCACCAGCTTTCTGGGCGCGGGGGCTTACAATGAGCAGTTCTTC. As protein: CATSFLGAGAYNEQFF.

The V call is TRBV7-9, the J call TRBJ2-3, with 11 bases fitting TRBD2. The V gene's germline CDR1 is SEHNR and CDR2 FQNEAQ (reference sequence). This CDR3 contains 15 residues. Losses at the gene ends were 0 bases for V and 6 bases for J; bases not matched to a gene: 2. CDR3 amino acids: CASSLARTSGDTQYF. In DNA, the CDR3 is TGTGCCAGCAGCTTAGCAAGGACTAGCGGGGATACGCAGTATTTT.

The table lists this clone with a few counts. The V gene is TRBV19, the J gene TRBJ1-1, with unresolved D. CDR3 length equals 12 residues. Germline CDR1 reads LNHDA; CDR2 reads SQIVND (reference sequence). V was cut by 4 bases and J by 0 bases, with 3 bases left in between. The CDR3 DNA reads TGTGCCAGTAGTAGGCTGAACACTGAAGCTTTCTTT. Translated, it gives CASSRLNTEAFF.

The V gene is TRBV13, the J gene TRBJ1-6; the D is unclear. Trimming took off 1 base at V and 0 bases at J, with 13 bases between the two ends. This CDR3 spans 18 amino acids. CDR1 and CDR2 (germline): PRHDT, FYEKMQ (reference sequence). The CDR3 loop reads CASSLAGSSRSYNSPLHF. CDR3 DNA: TGTGCCAGCAGCTTAGCAGGCAGCTCACGCTCCTATAATTCACCCCTCCACTTT.

The V gene is TRBV19, the J gene TRBJ2-4, with 10 positions matching TRBD1. The J segment lost 5 bases and the V segment lost 7 bases, leaving 5 bases of the junction unmatched. Per the germline V gene, CDR1 is LNHDA and CDR2 is SQIVND (reference sequence). The CDR3 has 14 amino acids. For the CDR3, the DNA is TGTGCCAGTATCGACAGGGGGCTGGAAAACATTCAGTACTTC. Protein sequence: CASIDRGLENIQYF.

The chain links TRBV5-5 to TRBJ1-4, with a tentative D call TRBD1 (5 bases). The CDR3 has 17 residues. Deletions cut 3 bases from V and 0 bases from J, with 15 bases between. CDR1 and CDR2 (germline): SGHKS, YYEKEE (reference sequence). CDR3 sequence reads: CASSWGGSPATNEKLFF. Written as DNA, the CDR3 is TGTGCCAGCAGCTGGGGGGGGAGTCCTGCAACTAATGAAAAACTGTTTTTT.

The rearrangement links TRBV4-3 to TRBJ2-3, with 14 bases aligning to TRBD2. Germline trimming cut 3 bases from V and 3 bases from J; bases unmatched to any gene: 5. The germline CDR1 and CDR2 sequences are LGHNA and YSLEER. There are 17 residues in the CDR3. CDR3 DNA: TGCGCCAGCAGCCAGCCGACTAGCGGGGGGGGGACAGATACGCAGTATTTT. It encodes CASSQPTSGGGTDTQYF.

V gene TRBV11-2 combines with J gene TRBJ2-5; D is unresolved. With 0 bases removed from V and 3 bases from J, the gap between germline ends came to 5 bases. Germline CDR1 and CDR2: SGHAT and FQNNGV. This CDR3 is built from 13 residues. CDR3 DNA sequence: TGTGCCAGCAGCTTAGATTATGAAGAGACCCAGTACTTC. Protein product: CASSLDYEETQYF.

This rearrangement joins TRBV11-2 to TRBJ1-1; TRBD1 agrees at 9 bases. The V gene's germline CDR1 is SGHAT and CDR2 FQNNGV. The CDR3 contains 14 residues. V trimming: 3 bases; J trimming: 8 bases; junction bases outside the gene matches: 7. The CDR3 region has the DNA TGTGCCAGCAGCTTCGGACAGGGGAAGGGCGAAGCTTTCTTT. It codes for CASSFGQGKGEAFF. Combining the CDR3 with reference TRBV11-2 and TRBJ1-1 gives the whole variable domain EAGVAQSPRYKIIEKRQSVAFWCNPISGHATLYWYQQILGQGPKLLIQFQNNGVVDDSQLPKDRFSAERLKGVDSTLKIQPAKLEDSAVYLCASSFGQGKGEAFFGQGTRLTVV.

This clone was found once. The chain has TRBV7-9 and TRBJ2-1; 10 positions match TRBD2. This CDR3 contains 14 residues. Germline CDR1 is SEHNR and CDR2 is FQNEAQ (reference sequence). Germline trimming cut 1 base from V and 11 bases from J; bases unmatched to any gene: 5. In nucleotides, the CDR3 is TGTGCCAGCAGCTTAGATAGCGGGGGGACCAAGCAGTTCTTC. The encoded protein is CASSLDSGGTKQFF.

In DNA, the CDR3 is TGCGCCAGCAGCCAAGAGGGGGGACTAGCGGGGAGGAAGCAGTTCTTC. This gives the protein CASSQEGGLAGRKQFF. This chain links TRBV4-1 with TRBJ2-1; 13 positions match TRBD2. Trimming cost V 0 bases and J 11 bases; bases outside gene matches: 7. Germline values: CDR1 MGHRA, CDR2 YSYEKL. CDR3 length equals 16 residues.

In its sample, this clone was seen once. The chain links TRBV27 to TRBJ2-7, with D possibly being TRBD2 (7 bases). Per the germline V gene, CDR1 is MNHEY and CDR2 is SMNVEV (reference sequence). Trimming left V 5 bases short and J 4 bases short, with 15 bases between. This CDR3 region has 14 residues. Here the CDR3 DNA reads TGTGCCAGCAGTCCAGGGAGGGGGATGTACGAGCAGTACGTC. It encodes CASSPGRGMYEQYV.

The rearrangement uses TRBV7-9 and TRBJ2-2; 7 bases are shared with TRBD2. Germline V lookup: CDR1 SEHNR, CDR2 FQNEAQ (reference sequence). The V and J ends lost 5 bases and 0 bases, in that order; junction bases with no gene match: 3. The CDR3 covers 15 residues. CDR3 coding DNA: TGTGCCAGCAGCCGGGGAGGGGCGAACACCGGGGAGCTGTTTTTT. The encoded protein is CASSRGGANTGELFF.

This clone was seen just once. This chain links TRBV18 with TRBJ1-3; D may be TRBD1 (6 bases). Germline values: CDR1 KGHSH, CDR2 LQKENI. The CDR3 totals 15 residues. The ends were cut back, 2 bases at V and 3 bases at J, with 11 bases in the middle. The CDR3 loop reads CASSPGGLGGNTIYF. In DNA, the CDR3 is TGTGCCAGCTCACCAGGGGGCCTCGGTGGAAACACCATATATTTT.

This clone is a singleton in its sample. The chain couples TRBV10-3 to TRBJ2-7, with 7 bases aligning to TRBD1. There are 15 residues in the CDR3. Germline CDR1 and CDR2: ENHRY and SYGVKD. The J segment lost 5 bases and the V segment lost 6 bases, leaving 13 bases of the junction unmatched. The CDR3 nucleotides are TGTGCCATCAGCCAAGCAGGGGGTAATGGTGACGAGCAGTACTTC. Translating gives CAISQAGGNGDEQYF.

CDR3 protein: CASSSGQGSLYGYTF. The CDR3 DNA reads as TGTGCCAGCTCTTCGGGACAGGGGAGCCTTTATGGCTACACCTTC. This sequence joins TRBV28 and TRBJ1-2, with 10 bases fitting TRBD1. The length of the CDR3 is 15 residues. Germline V gene data show CDR1 as MDHEN and CDR2 as SYDVKM. V was clipped by 8 bases and J by 5 bases; unmatched bases: 11.

The rearrangement joins TRBV4-1 to TRBJ2-5, with TRBD1 matching over 8 bases. Looked up from germline, CDR1 is MGHRA and CDR2 is YSYEKL. The V and J ends lost 4 bases and 5 bases, in that order; junction bases with no gene match: 12. There are 16 residues in the CDR3. The CDR3 region has the DNA TGCGCCAGCAGCCGTCAGGGGGCAGGAGGGGGGGAGACCCAGTACTTC. It yields the protein CASSRQGAGGGETQYF.

This chain joins TRBV28 and TRBJ1-2; 7 bases are a match to TRBD1. Germline V gene lookup returns CDR1 MDHEN and CDR2 SYDVKM. The CDR3 totals 15 residues. After removal of 5 bases from V and 4 bases from J, the junction contained 10 bases not matched to a gene. CDR3 DNA: TGTGCCAGCAGTCCCTCGGGACAGTACGTCTATGGCTACACCTTC. Its protein is CASSPSGQYVYGYTF.

The rearrangement joins TRBV28 to TRBJ1-2; D perhaps matches TRBD1 (6 bases). The ends were cut back, 5 bases at V and 0 bases at J, with 10 bases in the middle. CDR1 MDHEN and CDR2 SYDVKM come from the germline V gene. The CDR3 sequence is 14 residues long. In nucleotides, the CDR3 is TGTGCCAGCAGTACAGGGCCCCCTAACTATGGCTACACCTTC. Amino acid sequence: CASSTGPPNYGYTF.

The V gene is TRBV3-1 (or the pseudogene TRBV3-2), the J gene TRBJ2-3, with 8 bases lining up with TRBD2. Germline CDR1 is LGHDT and CDR2 is YNNKEL (reference sequence). The CDR3 totals 13 residues. Germline trimming cut 2 bases from V and 6 bases from J; bases unmatched to any gene: 1. The CDR3 nucleotides are TGTGCCAGCAGCCAAATAGCGGGGGATACGCAGTATTTT. Protein sequence: CASSQIAGDTQYF.

CDR3 nucleotides: TGTGCCACCAGCAGAGATAGAGAGAATAATCAGCCCCAGCATTTT. As protein: CATSRDRENNQPQHF. The chain has TRBV15 and TRBJ1-5; D gene uncertain. Trimming cost V 0 bases and J 4 bases, with 10 bases left between them. CDR3 size: 15 residues. Germline V gene lookup returns CDR1 LNHNV and CDR2 YYDKDF (reference sequence).

The chain links TRBV3-1 (or the pseudogene TRBV3-2) to TRBJ2-1; 11 bases are a match to TRBD2. Trimming cost V 1 base and J 4 bases; bases outside gene matches: 6. This CDR3 is built from 17 residues. Germline V gene lookup returns CDR1 LGHDT and CDR2 YNNKEL (reference sequence). The CDR3 reads CASSQVFLAGGYNEQFF. The CDR3 nucleotides read TGTGCCAGCAGCCAAGTGTTTCTAGCGGGGGGTTACAATGAGCAGTTCTTC.

The V gene is TRBV24-1, the J gene TRBJ1-1; D is unclear. The germline V gene encodes CDR1 KGHDR and CDR2 SFDVKD. The CDR3 is 12 amino acids. V was clipped by 5 bases and J by 1 base, with 4 bases between them. The CDR3 region is CATSAGNTEAFF. The CDR3 DNA sequence: TGTGCCACCAGTGCGGGGAACACTGAAGCTTTCTTT.

This chain links TRBV6-5 with TRBJ2-7; TRBD1 aligns across 7 bases. J lost 3 bases, V lost 5 bases, and 10 bases had no gene match. CDR1 is MNHEY, CDR2 SVGAGI, per germline. The CDR3 runs to 15 residues. CDR3 protein: CASSPPTGNRYEQYF. CDR3 sequence (DNA): TGTGCCAGCAGTCCGCCGACAGGGAACCGCTACGAGCAGTACTTC.

The chain combines TRBV3-1 (or the pseudogene TRBV3-2) with TRBJ2-7; the D gene is possibly TRBD1 (5 bases). Germline lookup yields CDR1 LGHDT and CDR2 YNNKEL (reference sequence). This CDR3 comprises 14 residues. V was trimmed by 5 bases and J by 3 bases, leaving 14 bases between them. The chain's CDR3 is CASSVDRTNYEQYF. The DNA of the CDR3 is TGTGCCAGCAGCGTGGATCGGACAAACTACGAGCAGTACTTC.

The rearrangement joins TRBV5-1 to TRBJ2-2; 8 bases line up with TRBD1. Germline values: CDR1 SGHRS, CDR2 YFSETQ. The CDR3 has 16 residues. With V trimmed by 1 base and J by 2 bases, 4 bases remained unmatched. The CDR3: CASSLLGTGNTGELFF. The CDR3 DNA reads TGCGCCAGCAGCTTGTTGGGGACAGGTAACACCGGGGAGCTGTTTTTT.

This chain's CDR3 is CASSAYLSSGNTIYF. The CDR3 DNA is TGTGCCAGCAGCGCGTATCTAAGCTCTGGAAACACCATATATTTT. The V and J genes are TRBV2 and TRBJ1-3, with D unresolved. CDR1 is SNHLY and CDR2 is FYNNEI in the germline V gene. With 6 bases removed from V and 0 bases from J, the gap between germline ends came to 12 bases. The CDR3 is 15 residues long.